This TCR beta chain comes out of a study of identical twins. General study results and limits: Cord blood beta clonotypes that were abundant carried fewer insertions, and memory repertoires showed no such trend. The study drew conclusions from cross-sectional statistical analysis, not from following the same donors.

This clonotype appeared a few times. The antigen remains undetermined. Only healthy Caucasians were included as donors. TCRdb re-called the 5' RACE reads with MiXCR, one entry per CDR3 protein. The sample has approximately 620,000 distinct CDR3 sequences, roughly 8% seen once. The CDR3 covers 16 residues. Trimming at V came to 0 bases and at J to 2 bases, leaving 5 bases not matched to a gene. CDR1 and CDR2 from the germline V gene are MNHEY and SVGAGI. The same data also contributed to another study, on yellow fever vaccine responses in identical twins.

The chain is built from TRBV6-5 and TRBJ2-7, with 9 bases fitting TRBD2. The specimen was PBMCs. This clonotype was sampled from a woman aged 18-30 years in good health. The CDR3 DNA follows: TGTGCCAGCAGTTACTCGATCACTAGCGGGCCCTACGAGCAGTACTTC. Translation: CASSYSITSGPYEQYF.